This TCR beta chain was observed in a study of control samples from healthy donors and cancer patients. Data came from immunoSEQ multiplex PCR; TCRdb stores just in-frame clones and leaves some out. The table has some 120,000 clones, 89% seen once. CDR1 is SGHVS and CDR2 is FNYEAQ in the germline V gene. Trimming at V came to 3 bases and at J to 0 bases, leaving 7 bases not matched to a gene. The CDR3 length is 17 residues. This TCR was sampled from a middle-aged man in good health. V usage is TRBV7-6 and J usage is TRBJ2-1; 8 nucleotides agree with TRBD2. The specimen sequenced was blood. For the CDR3, the DNA is TGTGCCAGCAGCTTGAGGGCGGGGGGACACTCCTACAATGAGCAGTTCTTC. This gives the protein CASSLRAGGHSYNEQFF.